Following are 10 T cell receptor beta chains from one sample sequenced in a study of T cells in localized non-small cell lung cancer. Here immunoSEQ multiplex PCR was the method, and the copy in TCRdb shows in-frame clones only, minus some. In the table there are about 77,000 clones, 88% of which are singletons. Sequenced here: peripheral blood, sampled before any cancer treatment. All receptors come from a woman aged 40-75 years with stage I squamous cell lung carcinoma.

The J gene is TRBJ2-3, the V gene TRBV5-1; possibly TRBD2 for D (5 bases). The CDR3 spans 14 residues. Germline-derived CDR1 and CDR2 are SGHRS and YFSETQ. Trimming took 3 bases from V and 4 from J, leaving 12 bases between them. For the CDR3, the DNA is TGCGCCAGCAGCTCTACGGGGATGGCAGATACGCAGTATTTT. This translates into CASSSTGMADTQYF.

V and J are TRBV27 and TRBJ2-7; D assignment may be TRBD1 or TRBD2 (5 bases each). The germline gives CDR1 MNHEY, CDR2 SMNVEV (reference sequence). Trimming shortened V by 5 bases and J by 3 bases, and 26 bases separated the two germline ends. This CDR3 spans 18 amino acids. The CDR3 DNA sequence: TGTGCCAGCAGTCCTGGATATGGGGTAAGGGACCGAAACTACGAGCAGTACTTC. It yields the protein CASSPGYGVRDRNYEQYF.

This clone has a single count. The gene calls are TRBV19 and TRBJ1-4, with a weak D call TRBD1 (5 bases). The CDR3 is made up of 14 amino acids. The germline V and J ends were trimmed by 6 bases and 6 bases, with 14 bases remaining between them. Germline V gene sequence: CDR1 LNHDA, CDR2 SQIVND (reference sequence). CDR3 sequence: CASRSGTAYEKLFF. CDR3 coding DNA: TGTGCCAGTAGGTCCGGGACGGCTTATGAAAAACTGTTTTTT.

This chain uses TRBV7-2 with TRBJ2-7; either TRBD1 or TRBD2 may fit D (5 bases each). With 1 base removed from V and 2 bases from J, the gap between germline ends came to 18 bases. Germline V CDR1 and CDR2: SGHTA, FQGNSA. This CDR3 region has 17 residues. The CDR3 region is CASSLGPGLRGTYEQYF. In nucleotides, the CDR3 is TGTGCCAGCAGCTTAGGACCAGGGCTGAGAGGGACCTACGAGCAGTACTTC.

The CDR3 region has the DNA TGTGCCAGCAGCGTAGGGGGACACATCAGAGGCCAAGAGACCCAGTACTTC. The encoded protein is CASSVGGHIRGQETQYF. V is TRBV9 and J is TRBJ2-5; D might be TRBD1 (6 bases). CDR1 is SGDLS, CDR2 YYNGEE, per germline. The CDR3 contains 17 residues. V was trimmed by 0 bases and J by 1 base, leaving 16 bases between them.

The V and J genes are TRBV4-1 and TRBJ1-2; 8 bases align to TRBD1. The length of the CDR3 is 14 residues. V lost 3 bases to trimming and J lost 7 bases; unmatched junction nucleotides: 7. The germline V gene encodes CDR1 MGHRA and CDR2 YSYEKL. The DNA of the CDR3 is TGCGCCAGCAGCCAGATAGGACAGGGACGTGGCTACACCTTC. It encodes CASSQIGQGRGYTF.

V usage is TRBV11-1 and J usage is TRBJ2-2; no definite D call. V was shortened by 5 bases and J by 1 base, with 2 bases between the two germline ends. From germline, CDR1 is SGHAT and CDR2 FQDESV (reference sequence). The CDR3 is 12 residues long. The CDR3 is CASSRNTGELFF. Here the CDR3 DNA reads TGTGCCAGCAGCAGGAACACCGGGGAGCTGTTTTTT. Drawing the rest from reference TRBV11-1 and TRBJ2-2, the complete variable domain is EAEVAQSPRYKITEKSQAVAFWCDPISGHATLYWYRQILGQGPELLVQFQDESVVDDSQLPKDRFSAERLKGVDSTLKIQPAELGDSAMYLCASSRNTGELFFGEGSRLTVL.

The CDR3 DNA sequence: TGTGCTAGTGGTTTGGTACCAGGGGTACCCTACGAGCAGTACTTC. Protein sequence: CASGLVPGVPYEQYF. This rearrangement joins TRBV12-5 to TRBJ2-7, with D perhaps matching TRBD1 (6 bases). Germline CDR1 reads LGHNT; CDR2 reads FRNRAP. Deletions cut 0 bases from V and 2 bases from J, with 11 bases between. The CDR3 runs to 15 residues.

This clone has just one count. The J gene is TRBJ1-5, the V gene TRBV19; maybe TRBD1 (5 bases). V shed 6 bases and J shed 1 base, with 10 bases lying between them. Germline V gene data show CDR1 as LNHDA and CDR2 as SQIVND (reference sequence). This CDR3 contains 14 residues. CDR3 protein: CASRSGDSNQPQHF. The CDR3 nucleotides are TGTGCCAGTAGGTCGGGGGACAGCAATCAGCCCCAGCATTTT.

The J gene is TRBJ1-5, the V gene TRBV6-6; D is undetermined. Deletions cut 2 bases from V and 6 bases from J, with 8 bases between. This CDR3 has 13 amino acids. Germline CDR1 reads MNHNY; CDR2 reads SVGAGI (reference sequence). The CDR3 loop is CASSYADRQPQHF. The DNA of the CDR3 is TGTGCCAGCAGTTACGCGGACCGTCAGCCCCAGCATTTT.